This TCR beta chain was observed in a study of CD8 T cells in Susac syndrome. A note on this clonotype: Its cognate antigen is unknown.

Germline V gene lookup returns CDR1 MDHEN and CDR2 SYDVKM. The ends were cut back, 6 bases at V and 10 bases at J, with 18 bases in the middle. The CDR3 runs 14 residues. Findings and caveats of the study: Susac syndrome CD8+ repertoires were clonally expanded, most strongly in CD8+ TEMRA cells. The study admitted that it had a relatively small number of individuals in its TCR sequencing and HLA analysis.

An input of about 0.5 to 1 ug of RNA was subjected to reverse transcription using random hexamers. By means of immunoSEQ multiplex PCR, TCR beta CDR3 spanning 54 Vbeta and 13 Jbeta underwent amplification. MiXCR was run by TCRdb on the immunoSEQ multiplex PCR reads, yielding one entry per CDR3 protein. The table records roughly 80,000 distinct CDR3 sequences, roughly 95% of them present only once. Sample: CD8+ T cells from PBMCs. This TCR was recovered from a human donor with Susac syndrome. The chain is built from TRBV28 and TRBJ1-4; D gene uncertain. CDR3 in amino acids: CASSPVQGLGKLFF. CDR3 in DNA: TGTGCCAGCAGCCCCGTCCAAGGCTTAGGAAAACTGTTTTTT.